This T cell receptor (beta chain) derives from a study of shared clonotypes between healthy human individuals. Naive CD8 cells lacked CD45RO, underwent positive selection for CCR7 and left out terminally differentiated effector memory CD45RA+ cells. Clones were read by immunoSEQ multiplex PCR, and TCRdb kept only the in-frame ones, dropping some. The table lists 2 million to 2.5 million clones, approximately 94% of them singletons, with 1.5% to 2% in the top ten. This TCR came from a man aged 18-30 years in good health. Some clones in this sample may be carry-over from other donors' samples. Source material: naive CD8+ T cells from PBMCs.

CDR3 protein: CASSQDREGGTEAFF. CDR3 nucleotides: TGCGCCAGCAGCCAAGATAGGGAGGGAGGGACTGAAGCTTTCTTT. The V and J genes are TRBV4-3 and TRBJ1-1; the D is unclear. Trimming cost V 0 bases and J 5 bases, with 13 bases left between them. The CDR3 is made up of 15 amino acids. Germline CDR1 and CDR2: LGHNA and YSLEER.